This T cell receptor (beta chain) was retrieved from a study of T-cell memory formation after mild COVID-19. Study at large: TCR clustering was largely donor specific.

TCRdb re-derived calls from the 5' RACE reads in MiXCR, one entry per CDR3 protein. The sample includes hundreds of thousands of distinct CDR3 sequences, roughly 21% of them seen just once. This CDR3 region has 12 residues. The V end lost 5 bases, the J end lost 7 bases, and 12 bases lay between the germline ends. Germline CDR1 is SGHVS and CDR2 is FNYEAQ. This receptor was obtained from a man aged 18 to 29 who had mild COVID-19 (a few samples of this study predate the infection). Cell type and time point are not known. Sequencing input: PBMCs or a T cell subset sorted from them (not recorded which). The gene calls are TRBV7-6 and TRBJ2-7; no clear D. The CDR3 DNA follows: TGTGCCAGCAGCCTCGCCGTAGGGGAGCAGTACTTC. Translation gives CASSLAVGEQYF.